This T cell receptor beta chain comes out of a study of cytomegalovirus exposure and HLA in healthy donors. Study findings and constraints: In vitro, three CMV-associated chains proved specific for CMV antigens.

PCR was performed using 60 Vbeta and 13 Jbeta primers. TCRdb's table, derived via immunoSEQ multiplex PCR, lists solely in-frame clones and lacks some. Of some 100,000 clones in the sample, about three quarters were seen once. In regard to this clone: Its antigen is as yet unknown.

Sequencing was performed on PBMCs. The TCR sequence derives from a female donor in good health and CMV-seronegative.

The chain's CDR3 is CASSLHQGSEKLFF. DNA of the CDR3: TGCGCCAGCAGCTTACACCAGGGGAGTGAAAAACTGTTTTTT. V usage is TRBV5-1 and J usage is TRBJ1-4; TRBD1 might be the D (6 bases). V shed 2 bases and J shed 7 bases, with 12 bases lying between them. The CDR3 extends over 14 amino acids. Germline assignment: CDR1 SGHRS and CDR2 YFSETQ. The full variable domain, in which reference TRBV5-1 and TRBJ1-4 provide the parts outside the CDR3, is KAGVTQTPRYLIKTRGQQVTLSCSPISGHRSVSWYQQTPGQGLQFLFEYFSETQRNKGNFPGRFSGRQFSNSRSEMNVSTLELGDSALYLCASSLHQGSEKLFFGSGTQLSVL.